Sequencing of this T cell receptor beta chain was carried out in a study of response to subunit inactivated influenza vaccine. V trimming: 6 bases; J trimming: 8 bases; junction bases outside the gene matches: 8. Germline CDR1 SQVTM, CDR2 ANQGSEA. This CDR3 is built from 13 residues. As for this clonotype: Its target is not known.

Findings and caveats of the study: Researchers suggested that each seasonal influenza vaccination recruits few new T cells.

Each CDR3 protein gets one entry after TCRdb re-called the RT-PCR reads with MiXCR. The profile shows about 530,000 distinct CDR3 sequences, around 13% of them singletons. This sample comprised PBMCs from blood, obtained 35 to 45 days after vaccination. The rearrangement joins TRBV29-1 to TRBJ2-1; 9 nucleotides line up with TRBD2. The receptor was derived from a man in his fifties who received an inactivated influenza vaccine. CDR3 nucleotide sequence: TGCAGCGTCACGGGACTAGCAAACGATGAGCAGTTCTTC. Translation gives CSVTGLANDEQFF.